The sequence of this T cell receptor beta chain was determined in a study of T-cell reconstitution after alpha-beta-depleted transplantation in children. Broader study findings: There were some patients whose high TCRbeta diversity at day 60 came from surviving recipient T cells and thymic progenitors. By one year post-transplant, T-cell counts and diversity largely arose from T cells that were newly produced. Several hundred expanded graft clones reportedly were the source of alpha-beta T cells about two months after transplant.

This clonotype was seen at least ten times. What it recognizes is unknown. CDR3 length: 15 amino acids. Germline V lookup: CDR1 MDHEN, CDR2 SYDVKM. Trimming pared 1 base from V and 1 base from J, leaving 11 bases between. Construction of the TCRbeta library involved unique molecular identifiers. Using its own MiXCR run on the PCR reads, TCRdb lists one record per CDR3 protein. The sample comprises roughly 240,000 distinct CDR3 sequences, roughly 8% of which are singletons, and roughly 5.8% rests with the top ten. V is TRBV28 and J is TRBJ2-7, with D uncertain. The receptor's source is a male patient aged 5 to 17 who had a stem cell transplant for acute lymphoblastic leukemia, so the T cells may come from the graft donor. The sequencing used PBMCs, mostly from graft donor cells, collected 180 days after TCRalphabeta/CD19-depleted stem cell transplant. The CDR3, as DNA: TGTGCCAGCAGTTTATCGGGCAGTGGATCCTACGAGCAGTACTTC. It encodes CASSLSGSGSYEQYF.